Sequencing of this T cell receptor beta chain was carried out in a study of PD-1 and CTLA-4 blockade in melanoma. Produced via immunoSEQ multiplex PCR; TCRdb's table is partial and in-frame only. The repertoire holds 9,500 to 13,000 clones, 75% to 85% seen once, with about 32% in the top ten. Here the sequenced sample was CD8+ T cells from peripheral blood, taken from a patient given anti-PD-1 treatment. The TCR sequence derives from a human donor with melanoma.

The CDR3 region has the DNA TGTGCCAGCAGCTCCGGAGGGCTAAGAGAGACCCAGTACTTC. The encoded protein is CASSSGGLRETQYF. This chain links TRBV7-2 with TRBJ2-5; TRBD2 is a possible D gene (6 bases). With 4 bases removed from V and 4 bases from J, the gap between germline ends came to 13 bases. The CDR3 extends over 14 amino acids. Germline loops: CDR1 SGHTA, CDR2 FQGNSA. The full variable domain, its missing parts supplied by reference TRBV7-2 and TRBJ2-5, is GAGVSQSPSNKVTEKGKDVELRCDPISGHTALYWYRQSLGQGLEFLIYFQGNSAPDKSGLPSDRFSAERTGGSVSTLTIQRTQQEDSAVYLCASSSGGLRETQYFGPGTRLLVL.